This TCR beta chain was found in a study of technical replicates of blood from a few donors. Per the germline V gene, CDR1 is SGHRS and CDR2 is YFSETQ. V dropped 0 bases and J dropped 4 bases, with 10 bases sitting between them. The CDR3 length is 14 residues. Sequencing was performed with immunoSEQ multiplex PCR; in TCRdb, only in-frame clones are kept and a portion is missing. The table shows over 90,000 clones, with approximately 96% occurring only once. This sequence joins TRBV5-1 and TRBJ1-1; no firm D call. This sequence was found in a human donor in good health. Sequenced material: T cells isolated from PBMCs. CDR3 sequence (DNA): TGCGCCAGCAGCTTGGACAGTCGAGCCACTGAAGCTTTCTTT. It translates to CASSLDSRATEAFF.